This T cell receptor beta chain was documented in a study of radiation and T cells in renal cell carcinoma. Study conclusions and caveats: Baseline intratumoral clonotype presence is unknown without pretreatment biopsies.

Sequenced by immunoSEQ multiplex PCR; TCRdb stores in-frame clones only, minus some. The sample has tens of thousands of clones, 65% to 80% seen once; the top ten hold about 6.4%. Time point denoted: blood 4 weeks post-SBRT, at nephrectomy. Treatment in this sample: 15 Gy SBRT to primary tumor, nephrectomy 4 weeks later. Blood was sampled at baseline, 2 weeks and 4 weeks after SBRT. This clone was found a few times. The target antigen is unknown. This material consisted of blood, taken from a patient whose treatment included radiotherapy and nephrectomy. The sequence came from a man in his 60s with renal cell carcinoma.

CDR3 sequence reads: CASSLAGQGQSPLHF. The DNA for the CDR3 is TGTGCCAGCAGCTTGGCGGGACAGGGCCAATCACCCCTCCACTTT. The gene calls are TRBV7-8 and TRBJ1-6; 9 bases are shared with TRBD1. With V trimmed by 3 bases and J by 10 bases, 7 bases remained unmatched. The CDR3 length is 15 residues. From germline, CDR1 is SGHVS and CDR2 FQNEAQ.